This T cell receptor (beta chain) was observed in a study of OX40 agonist ivuxolimab in advanced cancers. Describing the broader study: Ivuxolimab was an agonistic, fully human IgG2 monoclonal antibody directed against OX40 (CD134), a costimulatory receptor. The purpose of peripheral TCRbeta sequencing was to test whether ivuxolimab changed TCR sequence diversity and led to clonal T-cell expansion. Of the 50 to 55 patients in dose escalation, about 20 had hepatocellular carcinoma, approximately 15 had melanoma, 9 had renal cell carcinoma and 9 had head and neck cancer. The paper describes the monotherapy dose-escalation part (N ≈ 52 patients) of the phase I trial of ivuxolimab. A male proportion of roughly 85% and a mean age of roughly 55 years, ranging from roughly 23 to 80, were recorded for the dose-escalation cohort. Partial responses occurred in three dose-escalation patients, of whom one had hepatocellular carcinoma and two had cutaneous melanoma. Intravenous ivuxolimab was administered to patients every 2 weeks at six dose levels: 0.01, 0.1, 0.3, 1.5, 3 and 10 mg/kg. Prior anti-PD-1, anti-PD-L1 or anti-CTLA-4 therapy was permitted, and about two fifths of dose-escalation patients had received checkpoint inhibitors.

As concerns this clone: Its antigen is currently not known. Per-base quality was not reported, and no clone a single base away is much larger than it.

For sequencing of the TCRbeta CDR3 region, genomic DNA was extracted from the sorted cells. The immunoSEQ Assay was used for sequencing of TCRbeta CDR3 regions. The immuneACCESS repertoire file appears here via TCRdb, limited to in-frame rearrangements. These files lack a portion of the clones; in checked studies, under half of the deficit traces to unresolved V genes, and the cause of the others is not known. For this sample there are tens of thousands of clones; roughly 94% appear just once. The ten most abundant clones make up roughly a tenth of the sample. Patients with a history of autoimmune disease or receiving systemic immunosuppression were excluded from the trial. Peripheral blood for TCR sequencing was collected from all dose cohorts at baseline, on cycle 4 day 1, and on cycle 7 day 1. Samples were obtained from an open-label, multicenter, first-in-human phase I dose-escalation trial of ivuxolimab. Adults with locally advanced or metastatic melanoma, renal cell, hepatocellular, or head and neck squamous cell carcinoma were enrolled in the trial. Before TCR sequencing, CD4+ T cells and CD8+ T cells from peripheral blood were sorted into separate populations.

The paper's findings and limits, for the study overall: In the 0.1-3.0 mg/kg groups, partial responders were among the patients with the lowest normalized peripheral clonal expansion, particularly in CD8+ T cells. At doses of 0.1 to 3.0 mg/kg, clonal expansion of both CD4+ and CD8+ blood T cells was observed from baseline to week 6. On average, CD8+ T cells showed more expanded clones than CD4+ T cells after ivuxolimab. Low levels of normalized T-cell clonal expansion were also seen in some patients who did not respond. Antigen specificity was not determined for the clonally expanded peripheral T cells.

The specimen was CD4+ or CD8+ T cells sorted from blood, collected in a trial of the OX40 agonist ivuxolimab. This clonotype originated in an adult with an advanced solid tumor such as melanoma, head and neck, liver or kidney cancer.

This receptor has the CDR3 CASSPRTGGDQNIQYF. The nucleotides read TGTGCCAGCAGCCCTCGGACAGGGGGGGATCAAAACATTCAGTACTTC. The chain couples TRBV9 to TRBJ2-4; 10 bases in between match TRBD1. V is cut back by 4 bases and J by 5 bases, with 9 bases in the junction unmatched. According to the germline V gene, CDR1 reads SGDLS and CDR2 reads YYNGEE. The CDR3 sequence holds 16 residues, the cysteine and phenylalanine included. The kept DNA is CDR3 alone, 48 bases in frame from the first base. Where the CDR3 stops, the reference TRBV9 and TRBJ2-4 genes take over; the full variable domain is DSGVTQTPKHLITATGQRVTLRCSPRSGDLSVYWYQQSLDQGLQFLIQYYNGEERAKGNILERFSAQQFPDLHSELNLSSLELGDSALYFCASSPRTGGDQNIQYFGAGTRLSVL.